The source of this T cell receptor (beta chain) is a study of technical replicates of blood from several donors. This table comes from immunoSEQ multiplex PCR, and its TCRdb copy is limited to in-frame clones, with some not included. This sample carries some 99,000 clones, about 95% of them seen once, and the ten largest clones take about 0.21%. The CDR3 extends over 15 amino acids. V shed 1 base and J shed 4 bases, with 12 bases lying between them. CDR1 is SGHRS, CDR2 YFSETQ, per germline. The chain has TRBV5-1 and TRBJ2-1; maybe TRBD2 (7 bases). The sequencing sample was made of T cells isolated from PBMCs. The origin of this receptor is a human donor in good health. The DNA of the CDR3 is TGCGCCAGCAGCTTGTGGGGGGGCGATTACAATGAGCAGTTCTTC. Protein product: CASSLWGGDYNEQFF. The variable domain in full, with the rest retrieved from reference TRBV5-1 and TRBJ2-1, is KAGVTQTPRYLIKTRGQQVTLSCSPISGHRSVSWYQQTPGQGLQFLFEYFSETQRNKGNFPGRFSGRQFSNSRSEMNVSTLELGDSALYLCASSLWGGDYNEQFFGPGTRLTVL.